This T cell receptor (beta chain) appears in the sequencing data of a study of fetal regulatory T cell absence and autoimmunity. Study overall: Without clinical diabetes, IPEX patients showed exocrine pancreas autoimmunity.

Study-wide results and caveats: Pancreas and cord blood did not differ much in TRB family usage.

Some clones are missing from TCRdb's copy, which holds only in-frame ones; the method was immunoSEQ multiplex PCR. The sample lists about 50,000 clones, just under 85% seen once, with approximately 0.45% in the top ten. The CDR3 covers 15 residues. CDR1 LNHDA and CDR2 SQIVND come from the germline V gene (reference sequence). Trimming removed 3 bases at V and 3 bases at J, with 15 bases between. This clone was seen once. What it binds is not known. Sequenced input: cord blood. This sequence originates from a newborn boy with IPEX syndrome. This chain links TRBV19 with TRBJ2-7, with TRBD1 as a possible D gene (5 bases). This chain's CDR3 is CASSIGSTEIYEQYF. Here the CDR3 DNA reads TGTGCCAGTAGTATCGGGTCGACAGAAATCTACGAGCAGTACTTC.